This T cell receptor beta chain comes out of a study of CD8+ T cells in alopecia areata. About this clone: What it binds is unknown.

Documented treatment: oral pan-JAK inhibitor, 5-10 mg twice daily. Germline V gene sequence: CDR1 LGHNA, CDR2 YSLEER. The CDR3 is 15 amino acids. The ends lost 4 bases at V and 2 bases at J; junction bases unmatched: 6. Notes on the study in general: Sequencing of scalp samples also includes resident alphabeta T cells from normal skin.

Extraction and reverse transcription of RNA yielded cDNA as the sequencing template. Clones were sequenced by immunoSEQ multiplex PCR, and TCRdb holds only the in-frame ones, with some missing. The sample comprises fewer than 150,000 clones, approximately 80% of which are singletons, and approximately 25% rests with the top ten. The specimen comprised CD8+ T cells sorted from blood, sampled at week 4, from a patient treated with tofacitinib. J is TRBJ2-7 and V is TRBV4-3, with 9 bases matching TRBD1. This receptor was taken from a human donor with alopecia areata. CDR3 sequence: CASSPGQGGTYEQYF. The CDR3 bases are TGCGCCAGCAGCCCGGGACAGGGAGGAACCTACGAGCAGTACTTC.